This T cell receptor beta chain was captured in a study of cytomegalovirus exposure and HLA in healthy donors. Overall study results and limits: A later analysis reportedly identified an Asian-associated ancestry cluster as carrying fewer N-insertions than the approximately 670-donor mean.

PCR was performed using 60 Vbeta and 13 Jbeta primers. Repertoires were generated with immunoSEQ multiplex PCR, while TCRdb's copy carries only in-frame clones and drops some. The sample has about 190,000 clones; roughly 82% are singletons. Notes on this clone: Its specificity is not known.

This CDR3 region has 14 residues. The ends lost 6 bases at V and 3 bases at J; junction bases unmatched: 6. Germline V lookup: CDR1 MGHDK, CDR2 SYGVNS. The sample was PBMCs. The clonotype comes from a woman aged 50 to 65 in good health and CMV-seropositive. V gene TRBV25-1 combines with J gene TRBJ1-1, with 8 bases that match TRBD1. The chain's CDR3 is CASRETGVHTEAFF. CDR3 DNA sequence: TGTGCCAGCAGGGAGACAGGGGTTCACACTGAAGCTTTCTTT.